Each of the 32 T cell receptor beta chains below was sequenced from the same sample in a study of blood T cell repertoires in COVID-19. Clones were read by immunoSEQ multiplex PCR, and TCRdb kept only the in-frame ones, dropping some. The sample contains about 220,000 clones, 70% to 85% of which appear only once. The sequenced sample was peripheral blood. These receptor sequences come from a man between 50 and 59 years old with active or convalescent COVID-19.

The rearrangement links TRBV29-1 to TRBJ1-4; D is unresolved. Germline CDR1 reads SQVTM; CDR2 reads ANQGSEA. CDR3 length: 13 residues. Trimming stripped 7 bases from V and 1 base from J, with 10 bases between. The CDR3 here is CSAYPVTNEKLFF. The DNA of the CDR3 is TGCAGCGCCTACCCGGTAACTAATGAAAAACTGTTTTTT.

The J gene is TRBJ1-5, the V gene TRBV7-9, with D possibly TRBD1 on 6 matching bases. This CDR3 has 17 residues. The V and J ends lost 0 bases and 3 bases respectively, with 15 bases between them. Germline CDR1 SEHNR, CDR2 FQNEAQ (reference sequence). CDR3 sequence: CASSLAAGAPTNQPQHF. The CDR3 DNA reads as TGTGCCAGCAGCTTAGCGGCAGGGGCCCCTACCAATCAGCCCCAGCATTTT. The whole variable domain, remainder taken from reference TRBV7-9 and TRBJ1-5, is DTGVSQNPRHKITKRGQNVTFRCDPISEHNRLYWYRQTLGQGPEFLTYFQNEAQLEKSRLLSDRFSAERPKGSFSTLEIQRTEQGDSAMYLCASSLAAGAPTNQPQHFGDGTRLSIL.

J is TRBJ2-7 and V is TRBV9; 7 positions match TRBD1. With 3 bases clipped from V and 6 bases from J, the junction kept 9 bases outside the gene matches. Germline-derived CDR1 and CDR2 are SGDLS and YYNGEE. The CDR3 is 14 amino acids. CDR3 protein: CASSATTGPPEQYV. The CDR3 DNA sequence: TGTGCCAGCAGCGCCACGACAGGGCCTCCCGAGCAGTACGTC.

Points on this clone: In the same sample, other DNA sequences code for this CDR3. This rearrangement joins TRBV5-1 to TRBJ2-1; TRBD2 agrees at 11 bases. The CDR3 is 16 amino acids. J was trimmed by 0 bases and V by 4 bases; bases with no gene match: 3. Germline V gene lookup returns CDR1 SGHRS and CDR2 YFSETQ. CDR3 sequence: CASSRLAGSSYNEQFF. The DNA of the CDR3 is TGCGCCAGCAGCAGACTAGCGGGAAGCTCCTACAATGAGCAGTTCTTC.

CDR3 loop: CASSGSLGGNTIYF. The CDR3 region has the DNA TGTGCCAGCAGCGGTAGCCTCGGTGGAAACACCATATATTTT. The chain combines TRBV9 with TRBJ1-3; D remains unclear. Germline V lookup: CDR1 SGDLS, CDR2 YYNGEE. This CDR3 has 14 amino acids. Trimming stripped 3 bases from V and 3 bases from J, with 10 bases between. The variable domain in full, with the rest retrieved from reference TRBV9 and TRBJ1-3, is DSGVTQTPKHLITATGQRVTLRCSPRSGDLSVYWYQQSLDQGLQFLIQYYNGEERAKGNILERFSAQQFPDLHSELNLSSLELGDSALYFCASSGSLGGNTIYFGEGSWLTVV.

The chain combines TRBV2 with TRBJ2-7, with D tentatively TRBD2 (6 bases). The CDR3 has 16 residues. Germline lookup yields CDR1 SNHLY and CDR2 FYNNEI. The ends were cut back, 6 bases at V and 2 bases at J, with 20 bases in the middle. The CDR3 DNA sequence: TGTGCCAGCAGAAAAGGGACTTCGGGTGTAGCCTACGAGCAGTACGTC. Protein: CASRKGTSGVAYEQYV.

This chain connects TRBV5-6 to TRBJ2-5; D may be TRBD1 (6 bases). Germline loops: CDR1 SGHDT, CDR2 YYEEEE. CDR3 size: 13 residues. Trimming took 4 bases from V and 5 from J, leaving 12 bases between them. The CDR3 loop is CASSRGTGETQYF. CDR3 DNA sequence: TGTGCCAGCAGCAGGGGGACGGGGGAGACCCAGTACTTC.

The genes are TRBV27 and TRBJ2-7; TRBD1 might be the D (6 bases). Trimming removed 2 bases from V and 1 base from J, with 6 bases in between. The germline V gene encodes CDR1 MNHEY and CDR2 SMNVEV (reference sequence). CDR3 length: 13 amino acids. As DNA, the CDR3 is TGTGCCAGCAGTTTAGGACAGTCCTACGAGCAGTACTTC. This codes for CASSLGQSYEQYF.

The chain has TRBV2 and TRBJ1-4; 7 bases fit TRBD1. The CDR3 spans 15 residues. The trim removed 4 bases at V and 2 bases at J, leaving 4 bases unmatched. Germline CDR1 reads SNHLY; CDR2 reads FYNNEI. In nucleotides, the CDR3 is TGTGCCAGCAGTGCCCAGGGACAGACTAATGAAAAACTGTTTTTT. Encoded protein: CASSAQGQTNEKLFF.

The chain carries TRBV6-5 and TRBJ1-1, with D possibly TRBD1 on 5 matching bases. The V end lost 8 bases, the J end lost 1 base, and 14 bases lay between the germline ends. The CDR3 runs 14 residues. Germline CDR1 reads MNHEY; CDR2 reads SVGAGI. CDR3 in DNA: TGTGCCAGCCGGAGGGGCATCCAGAACACTGAAGCTTTCTTT. It codes for CASRRGIQNTEAFF.

The chain has TRBV20-1 and TRBJ2-2; maybe TRBD2 (5 bases). V dropped 7 bases and J dropped 5 bases, with 8 bases sitting between them. This CDR3 has 11 residues. Germline-derived CDR1 and CDR2 are DFQATT and SNEGSKA (reference sequence). The CDR3 DNA is TGCAGTGTTGAGGGTACCGGGGAGCTGTTTTTT. Translation: CSVEGTGELFF.

The chain uses TRBV6-5 and TRBJ1-4; TRBD1 matches 7 bases. Germline V gene data show CDR1 as MNHEY and CDR2 as SVGAGI. The CDR3 covers 14 residues. The V segment lost 2 bases and the J segment 7 bases; nucleotides outside the gene matches: 4. The CDR3 loop is CASSYGPGGEKLFF. The CDR3 DNA reads TGTGCCAGCAGTTACGGGCCAGGGGGTGAAAAACTGTTTTTT.

The chain is built from TRBV28 and TRBJ1-2; 7 bases are shared with TRBD1. CDR3 length: 15 amino acids. From germline, CDR1 is MDHEN and CDR2 SYDVKM. V gave up 7 bases and J gave up 5 bases; unmatched junction bases: 13. The CDR3 reads CASTGRSGGWYGYTF. The CDR3 coding sequence is TGTGCCAGCACTGGCCGGTCAGGGGGGTGGTATGGCTACACCTTC.

The rearrangement uses TRBV18 and TRBJ2-1; TRBD2 agrees at 10 bases. J lost 3 bases, V lost 8 bases, and 7 bases had no gene match. The CDR3 runs to 15 residues. Germline assignment: CDR1 KGHSH and CDR2 LQKENI. CDR3 amino acids: CASATLAGDYNEQFF. The DNA of the CDR3 is TGTGCCAGCGCTACCCTAGCGGGGGACTACAATGAGCAGTTCTTC.

The chain carries TRBV5-1 and TRBJ1-1, with D hard to call. Trimming removed 4 bases from V and 1 base from J, with 11 bases in between. The CDR3 spans 14 residues. Per the germline V gene, CDR1 is SGHRS and CDR2 is YFSETQ. CDR3 region: CASSQTTPNTEAFF. DNA of the CDR3: TGCGCCAGCAGCCAGACAACTCCGAACACTGAAGCTTTCTTT. The whole variable domain, filled in from reference TRBV5-1 and TRBJ1-1, reads KAGVTQTPRYLIKTRGQQVTLSCSPISGHRSVSWYQQTPGQGLQFLFEYFSETQRNKGNFPGRFSGRQFSNSRSEMNVSTLELGDSALYLCASSQTTPNTEAFFGQGTRLTVV.

This sequence joins TRBV18 and TRBJ1-1, with TRBD1 identical over 11 bases. V gave up 2 bases and J gave up 4 bases; unmatched junction bases: 3. The germline V gene encodes CDR1 KGHSH and CDR2 LQKENI. This CDR3 contains 15 residues. CDR3 bases: TGTGCCAGCTCACCAGGGACAGGGGGACGCACTGAAGCTTTCTTT. Its protein is CASSPGTGGRTEAFF.

The chain employs TRBV7-9 and TRBJ1-2, with TRBD1 identical over 7 bases. The CDR3 loop spans 11 amino acids. With V trimmed by 5 bases and J by 10 bases, 4 bases remained unmatched. Germline V gene sequence: CDR1 SEHNR, CDR2 FQNEAQ (reference sequence). In DNA, the CDR3 is TGTGCCAGCAGCCGACAGGGCCCCTACACCTTC. Protein sequence: CASSRQGPYTF.

This sequence joins TRBV9 and TRBJ1-1; 9 bases line up with TRBD1. This CDR3 region has 17 residues. Germline CDR1 SGDLS, CDR2 YYNGEE. V was pared by 4 bases and J by 0 bases, with 10 bases of the junction left unmatched. The CDR3 DNA reads TGTGCCAGCAGCCCAGGGACAGGGATCCGCCTGAACACTGAAGCTTTCTTT. As protein: CASSPGTGIRLNTEAFF.

This clone was counted once. The chain recombines TRBV7-8 with TRBJ1-3, with D possibly matching TRBD1 (6 bases). Between the trimmed V and J ends, which lost 3 bases and 0 bases, there was a span of 15 bases. The CDR3 loop spans 17 amino acids. The V gene's germline CDR1 is SGHVS and CDR2 FQNEAQ. The CDR3 is CASSLYRGASSGNTIYF. The CDR3 region has the DNA TGTGCCAGCAGCTTGTATCGGGGGGCCTCCTCTGGAAACACCATATATTTT.

The gene calls are TRBV7-8 and TRBJ2-5; D is undetermined. Trimming left V 5 bases short and J 2 bases short, with 6 bases between. This CDR3 has 12 amino acids. Per the germline V gene, CDR1 is SGHVS and CDR2 is FQNEAQ. CDR3 sequence (DNA): TGTGCCAGCAGCCCAAATCAAGAGACCCAGTACTTC. Encoded protein: CASSPNQETQYF.

The gene calls are TRBV24-1 and TRBJ2-7; a possible D gene is TRBD1 (6 bases). Trimming took 7 bases from V and 6 from J, leaving 12 bases between them. The length of the CDR3 is 12 residues. Germline V gene sequence: CDR1 KGHDR, CDR2 SFDVKD. The CDR3 coding sequence is TGTGCCACCAGCGTCACAGGGTTCGAGCAGTACGTC. As protein: CATSVTGFEQYV.

V usage is TRBV28 and J usage is TRBJ2-1; 12 nucleotides align to TRBD2. The V segment lost 2 bases and the J segment 13 bases; nucleotides outside the gene matches: 9. This CDR3 is built from 15 residues. Germline CDR1 MDHEN, CDR2 SYDVKM. The DNA of the CDR3 is TGTGCCAGCAGTTTAGGGCTAGCGGGAGGGCCGGTTCAGTTCTTC. This gives the protein CASSLGLAGGPVQFF.

This chain connects TRBV2 to TRBJ2-7; no definite D call. The CDR3 spans 11 residues. Trimming cost V 5 bases and J 3 bases, with 5 bases left between them. CDR1 SNHLY and CDR2 FYNNEI come from the germline V gene. The CDR3, as DNA: TGTGCCAGCAGTTCCTACTACGAGCAGTACGTC. Amino acids: CASSSYYEQYV.

As concerns this clone: Other DNA sequences from this sample encode an identical CDR3 as well. The CDR3 DNA follows: TGCGCCAGCAGCTTGGGTAGGGGCGATGAAAAACTGTTTTTT. Translating it yields CASSLGRGDEKLFF. The chain uses TRBV5-1 and TRBJ1-4; D is possibly TRBD1 (5 bases). The germline CDR1 and CDR2 sequences are SGHRS and YFSETQ. CDR3 size: 14 residues. V gave up 0 bases and J gave up 6 bases, with 9 bases separating them.

This chain uses TRBV7-3 with TRBJ2-4; TRBD1 agrees at 7 bases. CDR1 and CDR2 from the germline V gene are SGHTA and FQGTGA. CDR3 length: 15 residues. J was trimmed by 5 bases and V by 5 bases; bases with no gene match: 9. The CDR3 loop is CASSLPLDRENIQYF. The CDR3 DNA is TGTGCCAGCAGCCTACCCCTAGACAGGGAAAACATTCAGTACTTC.

The rearrangement links TRBV28 to TRBJ1-2, with unresolved D. Trimming removed 3 bases at V and 6 bases at J, with 8 bases between. The germline gives CDR1 MDHEN, CDR2 SYDVKM. The CDR3 is 12 residues long. This CDR3 reads CASSFWGDGYTF. Written as DNA, the CDR3 is TGTGCCAGCAGTTTTTGGGGAGATGGCTACACCTTC.

J is TRBJ1-2 and V is TRBV5-6; D remains ambiguous. V was pared by 4 bases and J by 8 bases, with 15 bases between. Germline V lookup: CDR1 SGHDT, CDR2 YYEEEE. CDR3 length equals 13 residues. The CDR3 sequence is CASSRESRSGYTF. In nucleotides, the CDR3 is TGTGCCAGCAGCCGGGAGTCGAGATCGGGCTACACCTTC. Full variable domain (outside the CDR3, taken from reference TRBV5-6 and TRBJ1-2): DAGVTQSPTHLIKTRGQQVTLRCSPKSGHDTVSWYQQALGQGPQFIFQYYEEEERQRGNFPDRFSGHQFPNYSSELNVNALLLGDSALYLCASSRESRSGYTFGSGTRLTVV.

CDR3 DNA sequence: TGCACCAGCAGCCAAGTTTTCAAAATAGATTCCTACGAGCAGTACTTC. Its protein product is CTSSQVFKIDSYEQYF. This chain links TRBV1 with TRBJ2-7; the tabulated D call, TRBD2, remains unverified against the DNA. TRBV1 is tagged as a pseudogene. The CDR3 totals 16 residues.

The chain employs TRBV28 and TRBJ1-1, with 10 bases that match TRBD1. There are 15 residues in the CDR3. J gave up 3 bases and V 4 bases, and 5 bases lay outside the gene matches. Germline CDR1 and CDR2: MDHEN and SYDVKM. This chain's CDR3 is CASSSRTGGYTEAFF. CDR3 bases: TGTGCCAGCAGTTCCAGGACAGGGGGGTACACTGAAGCTTTCTTT.

The chain carries TRBV18 and TRBJ2-7, with 8 bases lining up with TRBD2. Germline CDR1 reads KGHSH; CDR2 reads LQKENI. The trim removed 7 bases at V and 7 bases at J, leaving 9 bases unmatched. The CDR3 length is 13 residues. The CDR3 nucleotides are TGTGCCAGCTTCGAATTAGCGGGATGGGAGCAGTACTTC. It encodes CASFELAGWEQYF.

Only a few counts were recorded for this clone. This chain connects TRBV7-2 to TRBJ2-3, with TRBD2 matching 8 bases. The CDR3 covers 17 residues. With V trimmed by 4 bases and J by 2 bases, 11 bases remained unmatched. Germline CDR1 reads SGHTA; CDR2 reads FQGNSA. The CDR3 spells CASSSSPRLAYTDTQYF. The CDR3 coding sequence is TGTGCCAGCAGCTCTTCACCCCGACTAGCGTACACAGATACGCAGTATTTT.

This chain joins TRBV7-3 and TRBJ2-2; TRBD2 is a possible D gene (5 bases). This CDR3 contains 15 residues. V lost 5 bases, J lost 3 bases, and 13 bases lay in between. Germline V gene lookup returns CDR1 SGHTA and CDR2 FQGTGA. The CDR3 region has the DNA TGTGCCAGCAGCCACTGGGGAGACTACACCGGGGAGCTGTTTTTT. It encodes CASSHWGDYTGELFF.